Below are 9 T cell receptor beta chains sequenced from a single sample in a study of OX40 agonist ivuxolimab in advanced cancers. Clones were sequenced by immunoSEQ multiplex PCR, and TCRdb holds only the in-frame ones, with some missing. The table records 75,000 to 95,000 clones, roughly 90% of them present only once. Sequenced here: CD4+ or CD8+ T cells sorted from blood, sampled in a trial of the OX40 agonist ivuxolimab. The receptors stem from an adult with an advanced solid tumor such as melanoma, head and neck, liver or kidney cancer.

The chain recombines TRBV9 with TRBJ1-1, with TRBD1 identical over 9 bases. CDR3 length: 17 residues. The V and J ends lost 0 bases and 1 base, in that order; junction bases with no gene match: 7. Germline CDR1 reads SGDLS; CDR2 reads YYNGEE. This CDR3 reads CASSVGEGQGPNTEAFF. CDR3 bases: TGTGCCAGCAGCGTAGGGGAGGGACAGGGACCGAACACTGAAGCTTTCTTT. Full variable domain (rest looked up from reference TRBV9 and TRBJ1-1): DSGVTQTPKHLITATGQRVTLRCSPRSGDLSVYWYQQSLDQGLQFLIQYYNGEERAKGNILERFSAQQFPDLHSELNLSSLELGDSALYFCASSVGEGQGPNTEAFFGQGTRLTVV.

V and J are TRBV10-3 and TRBJ1-2; 8 bases are a match to TRBD1. V trimming: 0 bases; J trimming: 3 bases; junction bases outside the gene matches: 6. This CDR3 comprises 16 residues. Germline V gives CDR1 ENHRY, CDR2 SYGVKD. This chain's CDR3 is CAISESGAGGHYGYTF. In DNA, the CDR3 is TGTGCCATCAGTGAGTCTGGGGCAGGGGGCCACTATGGCTACACCTTC.

This chain links TRBV19 with TRBJ1-2; 8 nucleotides match TRBD1. This CDR3 has 14 residues. The germline CDR1 and CDR2 sequences are LNHDA and SQIVND (reference sequence). J gave up 6 bases and V 5 bases, and 8 bases lay outside the gene matches. CDR3: CASSPQGAKHGYTF. The CDR3 bases are TGTGCCAGTAGTCCCCAGGGGGCGAAGCATGGCTACACCTTC.

This clone was seen once. The chain carries TRBV5-1 and TRBJ1-1; D gene uncertain. The germline V and J ends were trimmed by 1 base and 7 bases, with 11 bases remaining between them. Germline loops: CDR1 SGHRS, CDR2 YFSETQ. The CDR3 is 13 amino acids. CDR3 bases: TGCGCCAGCAGCTTGACCTTTATAAGTGAAGCTTTCTTT. It codes for CASSLTFISEAFF.

This clone showed up just once. The CDR3 region has the DNA TGCGCCAGCAGCTCCCTGGGGACCGCCGGAAACACCATATATTTT. Its translation: CASSSLGTAGNTIYF. The V and J genes are TRBV5-1 and TRBJ1-3; D might be TRBD1 (5 bases). Germline V gives CDR1 SGHRS, CDR2 YFSETQ. Trimming stripped 3 bases from V and 4 bases from J, with 14 bases between. This CDR3 region has 15 residues.

The J gene is TRBJ2-1, the V gene TRBV7-9; 14 bases match TRBD2. Looked up from germline, CDR1 is SEHNR and CDR2 is FQNEAQ (reference sequence). CDR3 length: 16 residues. The V gene end was trimmed by 5 bases and the J gene end by 7 bases; junction bases not matched to a gene: 7. CDR3 sequence: CASSRGTSGRVNEQFF. CDR3 sequence (DNA): TGTGCCAGCAGCAGAGGGACTAGCGGGAGAGTAAATGAGCAGTTCTTC.

V is TRBV4-3 and J is TRBJ1-1; no definite D call. Germline CDR1 LGHNA, CDR2 YSLEER. The V and J ends lost 0 bases and 3 bases respectively, with 8 bases between them. This CDR3 spans 14 amino acids. CDR3 sequence reads: CASSQDPRDTEAFF. CDR3 bases: TGCGCCAGCAGCCAAGACCCGCGGGACACTGAAGCTTTCTTT.

The V gene is TRBV19, the J gene TRBJ2-1; D possibly corresponds to TRBD2 (6 bases). The length of the CDR3 is 15 residues. In germline, CDR1 is LNHDA, CDR2 SQIVND (reference sequence). Deletions cut 8 bases from V and 0 bases from J, with 14 bases between. This CDR3 is CASGGFLSSYNEQFF. CDR3 sequence (DNA): TGTGCCAGTGGGGGGTTTTTGAGCTCCTACAATGAGCAGTTCTTC.

V and J are TRBV9 and TRBJ2-5, with D possibly matching TRBD2 (6 bases). Trimming removed 4 bases from V and 5 bases from J, with 24 bases in between. This CDR3 is built from 17 residues. Per the germline V gene, CDR1 is SGDLS and CDR2 is YYNGEE. DNA of the CDR3: TGTGCCAGCAGCCCCCATCCCCCTTCGGGAGTGCTGGAGACCCAGTACTTC. The encoded protein is CASSPHPPSGVLETQYF.